These 19 T cell receptor beta chains were all obtained from the same sample, sequenced in a study of identical twins. TCRdb re-called the 5' RACE reads through MiXCR, storing one row per CDR3 protein. The sample has roughly 700,000 distinct CDR3 sequences; 8.5% to 9.5% are singletons. These data were also filed under a second study, of yellow fever vaccine responses in identical twins.

The sequenced sample was PBMCs. The receptors were sampled from a young woman in good health.

This chain joins TRBV4-3 and TRBJ2-1; 9 bases are shared with TRBD2. V lost 0 bases and J lost 9; bases outside the gene matches: 6. Germline V gene sequence: CDR1 LGHNA, CDR2 YSLEER. The CDR3 is 15 amino acids. CDR3 DNA: TGCGCCAGCAGCCAAGATGGCGGGAGGGCCAGTGAGCAGTTCTTC. Residues: CASSQDGGRASEQFF.

Ten or more counts support this clonotype. DNA of the CDR3: TGTGCCAGCACAACCGGTAATGAAAAACTGTTTTTT. It encodes CASTTGNEKLFF. The chain is built from TRBV6-5 and TRBJ1-4; the D is unclear. The CDR3 loop spans 12 amino acids. The V gene lost 7 bases and the J gene lost 4 bases, with 7 bases spanning the gap. Per the germline V gene, CDR1 is MNHEY and CDR2 is SVGAGI.

The rearrangement joins TRBV27 to TRBJ2-1, with D unclear. This CDR3 has 16 amino acids. Germline V lookup: CDR1 MNHEY, CDR2 SMNVEV (reference sequence). V dropped 1 base and J dropped 5 bases, with 15 bases sitting between them. The CDR3 DNA sequence: TGTGCCAGCAGTTTATTAGGCGTGGGTGTGGACAATGAGCAGTTCTTC. Its protein product is CASSLLGVGVDNEQFF.

J is TRBJ1-2 and V is TRBV6-5; a weak D match, TRBD1 (5 bases). V was clipped by 2 bases and J by 7 bases, with 11 bases between them. Per the germline V gene, CDR1 is MNHEY and CDR2 is SVGAGI. The CDR3 loop spans 13 amino acids. Here the CDR3 DNA reads TGTGCCAGCAGTTACGGGGCAGGGTCTGGCTACACCTTC. Amino acid sequence: CASSYGAGSGYTF.

This clonotype was found many times. The CDR3 protein is CATSGQGATIQETQYF. The CDR3 bases are TGTGCCACCAGCGGACAGGGGGCAACGATTCAAGAGACCCAGTACTTC. The V gene is TRBV24-1, the J gene TRBJ2-5; 11 nucleotides agree with TRBD1. J was trimmed by 2 bases and V by 7 bases; bases with no gene match: 8. CDR1 KGHDR and CDR2 SFDVKD come from the germline V gene. This CDR3 contains 16 residues.

The V and J genes are TRBV5-5 and TRBJ2-2; TRBD2 aligns across 7 bases. The trim removed 6 bases at V and 1 base at J, leaving 3 bases unmatched. The CDR3 extends over 14 amino acids. CDR1 SGHKS and CDR2 YYEKEE come from the germline V gene (reference sequence). CDR3 amino acids: CASKQRGNTGELFF. The CDR3 nucleotides read TGTGCCAGCAAGCAGCGGGGGAACACCGGGGAGCTGTTTTTT.

This clonotype has just a few counts. The V call is TRBV7-2, the J call TRBJ2-1; TRBD2 matches 11 bases. Germline-derived CDR1 and CDR2 are SGHTA and FQGNSA. The CDR3 is 14 residues long. V lost 6 bases, J lost 8 bases, and 6 bases stayed unmatched. CDR3 nucleotides: TGTGCCAGCAGGACCGGGACTAGCGGTGATGAGCAGTTCTTC. It specifies CASRTGTSGDEQFF. Looking up the rest from reference TRBV7-2 and TRBJ2-1 gives the full variable domain: GAGVSQSPSNKVTEKGKDVELRCDPISGHTALYWYRQSLGQGLEFLIYFQGNSAPDKSGLPSDRFSAERTGGSVSTLTIQRTQQEDSAVYLCASRTGTSGDEQFFGPGTRLTVL.

V is TRBV10-3 and J is TRBJ2-4, with a tentative D call TRBD1 (5 bases). Trimming shortened V by 11 bases and J by 1 base, and 18 bases separated the two germline ends. The germline V gene has CDR1 ENHRY and CDR2 SYGVKD. The CDR3 runs to 15 residues. The CDR3 nucleotides are TGTGCCTCAAGCAGGGAACCAGTGGCCAAAAACATTCAGTACTTC. This sequence encodes CASSREPVAKNIQYF.

Ten or more counts support this clonotype. The rearrangement uses TRBV19 and TRBJ2-1, with a possible D match to TRBD2 (6 bases). Per germline, CDR1 LNHDA and CDR2 SQIVND (reference sequence). The V end lost 2 bases, the J end lost 0 bases, and 8 bases lay between the germline ends. The CDR3 has 15 residues. The CDR3 DNA reads TGTGCCAGTAGTATAAGGAGGGACTCCTACAATGAGCAGTTCTTC. Amino acid sequence: CASSIRRDSYNEQFF.

This clonotype was counted at least ten times. The chain couples TRBV10-3 to TRBJ2-3, with D uncertain. Trimming left V 2 bases short and J 2 bases short, with 8 bases between. CDR1 is ENHRY and CDR2 is SYGVKD in the germline V gene. This CDR3 is built from 14 residues. The CDR3 is CAISETDITDTQYF. DNA for the CDR3: TGTGCCATCAGTGAGACCGACATCACAGATACGCAGTATTTT.

The chain recombines TRBV5-6 with TRBJ2-3, with 9 bases matching TRBD1. V trimming: 0 bases; J trimming: 4 bases; junction bases outside the gene matches: 6. The germline V gene encodes CDR1 SGHDT and CDR2 YYEEEE. The CDR3 runs 16 residues. The CDR3 reads CASSLARGQGPDTQYF. The CDR3 DNA follows: TGTGCCAGCAGCTTGGCGCGGGGACAGGGCCCAGATACGCAGTATTTT. The full variable domain, rest sourced from reference TRBV5-6 and TRBJ2-3, is DAGVTQSPTHLIKTRGQQVTLRCSPKSGHDTVSWYQQALGQGPQFIFQYYEEEERQRGNFPDRFSGHQFPNYSSELNVNALLLGDSALYLCASSLARGQGPDTQYFGPGTRLTVL.

This clonotype has only a few counts. The chain is built from TRBV10-3 and TRBJ1-2, with D maybe TRBD1 (5 bases). The V end lost 0 bases, the J end lost 3 bases, and 8 bases lay between the germline ends. The CDR3 length is 14 residues. CDR1 is ENHRY and CDR2 is SYGVKD in the germline V gene. The CDR3 DNA sequence: TGTGCCATCAGTGAGTCGGGGCAGTACTATGGCTACACCTTC. As protein: CAISESGQYYGYTF.

This clonotype was detected only a few times. This chain joins TRBV20-1 and TRBJ2-3; possible D gene TRBD2, 5 bases. This CDR3 spans 14 amino acids. Germline lookup yields CDR1 DFQATT and CDR2 SNEGSKA (reference sequence). Between the trimmed V and J ends, which lost 4 bases and 7 bases, there was a span of 18 bases. The CDR3: CSAKVGGPQYTQYF. For the CDR3, the DNA is TGCAGTGCTAAGGTCGGCGGGCCCCAATATACGCAGTATTTT.

This clonotype was observed many times. The chain combines TRBV5-1 with TRBJ2-2; 10 bases match TRBD2. The germline V gene encodes CDR1 SGHRS and CDR2 YFSETQ. V was pared by 3 bases and J by 7 bases, with 9 bases of the junction left unmatched. This CDR3 is 16 amino acids long. The CDR3 here is CASSSGLAAIHGELFF. For the CDR3, the DNA is TGCGCCAGCAGCTCCGGACTAGCGGCCATTCACGGGGAGCTGTTTTTT.

This clonotype showed up many times. The V gene is TRBV29-1, the J gene TRBJ2-5; D not resolved. The V gene's germline CDR1 is SQVTM and CDR2 ANQGSEA. Trimming left V 1 base short and J 5 bases short, with 14 bases between. This CDR3 has 14 amino acids. The CDR3 DNA sequence: TGCAGCGTTGAAGGGTACAGTCAAGTGGAGACCCAGTACTTC. Translating gives CSVEGYSQVETQYF.

This clonotype was counted only a few times. The V gene is TRBV15, the J gene TRBJ2-3, with TRBD2 as a possible D gene (5 bases). The CDR3 runs to 13 residues. V shed 5 bases and J shed 1 base, with 7 bases lying between them. Germline loops: CDR1 LNHNV, CDR2 YYDKDF (reference sequence). The CDR3 loop is CATSPLGTDTQYF. In DNA form, the CDR3 reads TGTGCCACCAGCCCACTAGGCACAGATACGCAGTATTTT.

The chain links TRBV3-1 to TRBJ2-5; 11 bases match TRBD2. The germline V gene has CDR1 LGHDT and CDR2 YNNKEL (reference sequence). The CDR3 extends over 18 amino acids. V lost 10 bases and J lost 2; bases outside the gene matches: 18. In DNA, the CDR3 is TGTGCCACCTGCCAAGAAGGGAGACTAGCGGGGTTGCAAGAGACCCAGTACTTC. Translation: CATCQEGRLAGLQETQYF.

This clonotype has ten or more counts. The gene calls are TRBV20-1 and TRBJ2-2, with TRBD1 matching over 8 bases. J gave up 5 bases and V 1 base, and 6 bases lay outside the gene matches. The CDR3 has 15 amino acids. CDR1 is DFQATT and CDR2 is SNEGSKA in the germline V gene (reference sequence). This CDR3 reads CSARGQGTRTGELFF. In DNA, the CDR3 is TGCAGTGCTAGAGGACAGGGGACGCGGACCGGGGAGCTGTTTTTT.

This chain connects TRBV7-6 to TRBJ1-1; unclear D gene. CDR3 length: 14 amino acids. Trimming pared 1 base from V and 2 bases from J, leaving 8 bases between. CDR1 SGHVS and CDR2 FNYEAQ come from the germline V gene. Here the CDR3 DNA reads TGTGCCAGCAGCTTAGTGGGGTTCAACACTGAAGCTTTCTTT. Translated, it gives CASSLVGFNTEAFF.